Listed below are T cell receptor beta chains from one sample, sequenced in a study of OX40 agonist ivuxolimab in advanced cancers. Some clones are missing from TCRdb's copy, which holds only in-frame ones; the method was immunoSEQ multiplex PCR. The table has tens of thousands of clones, approximately 85% seen once. The sequencing here drew on CD4+ or CD8+ T cells sorted from blood, taken in a trial of the OX40 agonist ivuxolimab. These receptors were taken from an adult with an advanced solid tumor such as melanoma, head and neck, liver or kidney cancer. CDR3s include the opening cysteine and the closing phenylalanine or tryptophan.

j_call: TRBJ2-5; v_call: TRBV27; cdr3_aa: CASSLGAQETQYF
j_call: TRBJ1-3; v_call: TRBV7-3; cdr3_aa: CASSSSTSGNTIYF
j_call: TRBJ2-1; v_call: TRBV7-3; cdr3_aa: CASSLEQGREQFF
j_call: TRBJ2-3; v_call: TRBV9; cdr3_aa: CASSVEGSGTDTQYF
j_call: TRBJ1-1; v_call: TRBV10-1; cdr3_aa: CASSESGITEAFF
j_call: TRBJ2-7; v_call: TRBV18; cdr3_aa: CASLEGQEDEQYF
j_call: TRBJ2-3; v_call: TRBV18; cdr3_aa: CASSPEDTQYF
j_call: TRBJ1-4; v_call: TRBV30; cdr3_aa: CAWGGGSRYSTNEKLFF
j_call: TRBJ1-3; v_call: TRBV5-6; cdr3_aa: CASTLSGNTIYF
j_call: TRBJ2-2; v_call: TRBV7-2; cdr3_aa: CASSPGQGETGELFF
j_call: TRBJ1-3; v_call: TRBV10-3; cdr3_aa: CAAGTGNTIYF
j_call: TRBJ1-1; v_call: TRBV9; cdr3_aa: CASSVGRNTEAFF
j_call: TRBJ1-1; v_call: TRBV4-2; cdr3_aa: CASSQEQGRNTEAFF
j_call: TRBJ1-1; v_call: TRBV6-5; cdr3_aa: CASSADRRNTEAFF
j_call: TRBJ1-1; v_call: TRBV7-9; cdr3_aa: CASSLSSGAFF
j_call: TRBJ2-7; v_call: TRBV5-3; cdr3_aa: CAEVQGQCHEQYF
j_call: TRBJ1-1; v_call: TRBV5-1; cdr3_aa: CASSVDVNTEAFF
j_call: TRBJ2-5; v_call: TRBV11-2; cdr3_aa: CASSLERTQETQYF
j_call: TRBJ2-7; v_call: TRBV28; cdr3_aa: CASGYEQYF
j_call: TRBJ1-6; v_call: TRBV28; cdr3_aa: CASSPTRSSPLHF
j_call: TRBJ2-1; v_call: TRBV9; cdr3_aa: CASSVATGGSYNEQFF
j_call: TRBJ2-5; v_call: TRBV28; cdr3_aa: CASGGNRETQYF
j_call: TRBJ2-7; v_call: TRBV5-1; cdr3_aa: CASSWAGALRLAGAVTDSYEQYF
j_call: TRBJ1-1; v_call: TRBV30; cdr3_aa: CAWSVNRANTEAFF
j_call: TRBJ1-1; v_call: TRBV25-1; cdr3_aa: CASTHWGGSVTEAFF
j_call: TRBJ2-7; v_call: TRBV6-1; cdr3_aa: CASSDVGSANYEQYF
j_call: TRBJ1-4; v_call: TRBV5-1; cdr3_aa: CASSLDWDLATNEKLFF
j_call: TRBJ2-2; v_call: TRBV6-5; cdr3_aa: CASSYTTGIRELFF
j_call: TRBJ1-1; v_call: TRBV4-3; cdr3_aa: CASSRGPNTEAFF
j_call: TRBJ1-4; v_call: TRBV7-9; cdr3_aa: CASSSFGVGEKLFF
j_call: TRBJ2-7; v_call: TRBV9; cdr3_aa: CASSVPRTGGSHEQYF
j_call: TRBJ2-7; v_call: TRBV7-8; cdr3_aa: CASTDRGILGEQYF
j_call: TRBJ2-2; v_call: TRBV7-3; cdr3_aa: CASSPPGLGDTGELFF
j_call: TRBJ2-7; v_call: TRBV30; cdr3_aa: CAWSWGTSGGQYF
j_call: TRBJ2-3; v_call: TRBV19; cdr3_aa: CASSSGRGLASTDTQYF
j_call: TRBJ2-7; v_call: TRBV6-5; cdr3_aa: CASTTDRGGEQYF
j_call: TRBJ1-2; v_call: TRBV30; cdr3_aa: CAWSVIGAWIYGYTF
j_call: TRBJ2-3; v_call: TRBV7-7; cdr3_aa: CASSLALSGGADTQYF
j_call: TRBJ2-1; v_call: TRBV2; cdr3_aa: CASSMGQPYNEQFF
j_call: TRBJ2-7; v_call: TRBV6-4; cdr3_aa: CASRTRGPYPSTYEQYF
j_call: TRBJ1-2; v_call: TRBV5-5; cdr3_aa: CASSLAYSGPYGYTF
j_call: TRBJ2-1; v_call: TRBV15; cdr3_aa: CATQRGPSSSYNEQFF
j_call: TRBJ1-2; v_call: TRBV11-3; cdr3_aa: CARGGGTLYGYTF
j_call: TRBJ2-7; v_call: TRBV2; cdr3_aa: CASSEPLAGPREQYF
j_call: TRBJ1-5; v_call: TRBV30; cdr3_aa: CAWSSGGFSNQPQHF
j_call: TRBJ1-5; v_call: TRBV19; cdr3_aa: CASSLQIWGNQPQHF
j_call: TRBJ2-7; v_call: TRBV4-2; cdr3_aa: CASSQQTGRSYEQYF
j_call: TRBJ1-1; v_call: TRBV2; cdr3_aa: CASTRRPGTEAFF
j_call: TRBJ1-3; v_call: TRBV7-2; cdr3_aa: CASSLLLASSGNTIYF
j_call: TRBJ1-4; v_call: TRBV9; cdr3_aa: CASSGSGSGREEKLFF
j_call: TRBJ2-2; v_call: TRBV5-1; cdr3_aa: CASSLDPSGGRNTGELFF
j_call: TRBJ2-4; v_call: TRBV4-2; cdr3_aa: CASSQEVSSGIKAKNIQYF
j_call: TRBJ1-2; v_call: TRBV19; cdr3_aa: CASSMAVQGAYGYTF
j_call: TRBJ2-1; v_call: TRBV7-6; cdr3_aa: CASSLGNSYNEQFF